This entry is about one T cell receptor beta chain. No cognate antigen has been identified for it. Base qualities were left out, and no much larger clone turns up one base away. The receptor library was made with the immunoSEQ multiplex PCR assay. Regarding the original processing steps: A statistical classification framework was built for diagnosing cytomegalovirus status from the catalog of TCR beta chain sequences. Drawn from immuneACCESS, this table holds only the in-frame rearrangements with V and J called that TCRdb kept. Clones are partly lost; checked studies trace under half to an unresolved V gene and leave the rest unexplained. The V and J calls and clone size are taken from that table; D and trimming were inferred from the DNA. In all, the sample holds approximately 120,000 clones, and 90% to 96% of those were seen once. Less than 2% of the sample goes to the ten largest clones. In the germline V gene, CDR1 corresponds to MGHDK and CDR2 to SYGVNS. The CDR3 holds 13 amino acids from the cysteine to the phenylalanine. The only DNA kept is the CDR3, 39 bases in frame from the first base. Relative to germline, V is 3 bases shorter and J is 3 bases shorter, with 8 bases between their ends.

These data come from a study of cytomegalovirus exposure and HLA in healthy donors (dated by TCRdb to the late 2010s). For context, the study as a whole: According to a later analysis, one platform produced both the 100 to 150 validation repertoires and the 720 or so repertoires of the first cohort. The study combined high-throughput TCR immunosequencing, statistical association of individual TCRs with disease status, and machine learning to predict cytomegalovirus infection status. Along with the approximately 700-subject first cohort, a separate validation cohort of over 90 different subjects was used. The study aimed to test whether cataloging public T cell receptors could reveal signatures of past pathogen exposure.

Separate from the roughly 650-subject first cohort, the validation cohort of some 130 subjects was the group to which the donors belonged. The paper as a whole reports these results and caveats: All 120 repertoires were used to score co-occurrence in the validation cohort in a later analysis, because that analysis had no HLA typing for the cohort. While some public TCRs were present in many individuals, most TCR sequences turned up only very rarely across donors. A later analysis found that TCRs clustered in the first cohort also tended to co-occur in the 120 or so validation repertoires, with 94% of cluster scores above 0. According to the authors, the approach could potentially be generalized to other disease states and immunological phenotypes. In vitro tests confirmed that a few of the cytomegalovirus-associated TCR beta chains recognize cytomegalovirus antigens. The study gave a list of 150 to 200 TCR beta chains associated with cytomegalovirus. Cytomegalovirus status was reported to be diagnosed by the classifier with high specificity and sensitivity in both the original and validation cohorts.

Recombination linked TRBV25-1 to TRBJ1-2; a tentative D call is TRBD1 (6 bases match). The sequence was collected from a man aged 18 to 29 in good health and CMV-seronegative. Specimen: PBMCs. The encoded CDR3 is CASSDTGYYGYTF. The DNA reads as follows: TGTGCCAGCAGTGATACAGGGTACTATGGCTACACCTTC.